This T cell receptor (beta chain) comes out of a study of blood T cells in healthy people across ages. A word on this clonotype: Its antigen is currently unknown.

The CDR3 has 14 residues. V lost 8 bases and J lost 9; bases outside the gene matches: 6. CDR1 and CDR2 from the germline V gene are SNHLY and FYNNEI. PBMCs were isolated at a quantity of at least 6 million per sample. The total RNA that was extracted per sample amounted to at least 5 micrograms. Primed by a sample-barcoded 5' primer and a J-beta primer mix, a second PCR proceeded for about 6 to 12 cycles. Each TCR beta cDNA got a 12-nucleotide random molecular identifier. TCRdb re-analysed the 5' RACE reads in MiXCR, keeping a single row per CDR3 protein. The sample contains roughly 1,800,000 distinct CDR3 sequences, roughly 52% of which appear only once. Study-level points and caveats: Older age went with lower TCR beta diversity per million T cells, in a roughly linear way.

Input material: blood. The chain has TRBV2 and TRBJ2-1; TRBD2 matches at 14 bases. The clonotype originates from a woman aged 40 to 50 in good health. CDR3 loop: CASGVTSGRGEQFF. CDR3 in DNA: TGTGCCAGCGGGGTGACTAGCGGGAGGGGTGAGCAGTTCTTC.